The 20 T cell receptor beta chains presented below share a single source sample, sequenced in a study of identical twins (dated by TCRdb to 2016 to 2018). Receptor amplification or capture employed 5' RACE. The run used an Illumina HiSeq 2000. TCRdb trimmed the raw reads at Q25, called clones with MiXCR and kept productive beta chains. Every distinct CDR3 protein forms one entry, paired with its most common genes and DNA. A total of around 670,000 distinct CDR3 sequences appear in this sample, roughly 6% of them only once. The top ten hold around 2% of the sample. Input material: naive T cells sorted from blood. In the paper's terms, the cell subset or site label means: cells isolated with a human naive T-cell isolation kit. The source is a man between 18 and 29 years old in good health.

The CDR3 protein is CASSSRTSGSGEQFF. For the CDR3, the DNA is TGTGCCAGCAGCTCTCGGACTAGCGGGAGTGGGGAGCAGTTCTTC. The genes are TRBV7-8 and TRBJ2-1, with TRBD2 matching over 13 bases. CDR1 and CDR2 (germline): SGHVS, FQNEAQ. The CDR3 totals 15 residues. Trimming removed 4 bases from V and 10 bases from J; junction bases left unmatched: 7.

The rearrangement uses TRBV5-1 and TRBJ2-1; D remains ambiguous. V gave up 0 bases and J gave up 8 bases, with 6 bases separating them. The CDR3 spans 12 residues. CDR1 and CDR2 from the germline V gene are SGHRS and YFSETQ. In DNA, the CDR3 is TGCGCCAGCAGCTTGGAGTTAGATGAGCAGTTCTTC. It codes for CASSLELDEQFF.

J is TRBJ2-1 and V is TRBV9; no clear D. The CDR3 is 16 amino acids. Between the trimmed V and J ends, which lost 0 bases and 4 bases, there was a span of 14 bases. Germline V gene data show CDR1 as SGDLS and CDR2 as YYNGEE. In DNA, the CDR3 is TGTGCCAGCAGCGTAGACTCCCACTTGGGATACAATGAGCAGTTCTTC. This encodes CASSVDSHLGYNEQFF.

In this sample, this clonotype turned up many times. This chain's CDR3 is CAIRGTEGAYEQYF. CDR3 nucleotide sequence: TGTGCCATCAGGGGGACAGAGGGGGCCTACGAGCAGTACTTC. This chain connects TRBV10-3 to TRBJ2-7; 7 nucleotides align to TRBD1. Germline values: CDR1 ENHRY, CDR2 SYGVKD. V trimming: 6 bases; J trimming: 2 bases; junction bases outside the gene matches: 7. The CDR3 sequence is 14 residues long.

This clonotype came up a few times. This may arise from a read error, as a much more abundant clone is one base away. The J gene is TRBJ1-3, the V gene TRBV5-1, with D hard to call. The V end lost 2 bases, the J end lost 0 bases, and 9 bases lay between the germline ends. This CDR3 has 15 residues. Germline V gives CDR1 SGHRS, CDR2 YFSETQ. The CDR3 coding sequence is TGCGCCAGCAGCTTTGTCGGAGACTCTGGAAACACCATATATTTT. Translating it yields CASSFVGDSGNTIYF.

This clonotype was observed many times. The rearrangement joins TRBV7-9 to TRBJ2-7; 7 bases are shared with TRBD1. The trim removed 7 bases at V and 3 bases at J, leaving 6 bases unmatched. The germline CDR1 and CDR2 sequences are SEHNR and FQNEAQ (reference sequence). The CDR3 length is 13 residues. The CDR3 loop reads CASKHRDSYEQYV. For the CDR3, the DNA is TGTGCCAGCAAACACCGGGACAGCTACGAGCAGTACGTC.

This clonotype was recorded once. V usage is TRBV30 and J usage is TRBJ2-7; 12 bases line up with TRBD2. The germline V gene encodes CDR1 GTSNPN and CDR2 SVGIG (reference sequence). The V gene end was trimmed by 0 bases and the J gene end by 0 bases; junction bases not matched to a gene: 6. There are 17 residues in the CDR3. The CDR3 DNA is TGTGCCTGGAGTGTACGTGGACTAGCGGGATTCTCCTACGAGCAGTACTTC. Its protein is CAWSVRGLAGFSYEQYF.

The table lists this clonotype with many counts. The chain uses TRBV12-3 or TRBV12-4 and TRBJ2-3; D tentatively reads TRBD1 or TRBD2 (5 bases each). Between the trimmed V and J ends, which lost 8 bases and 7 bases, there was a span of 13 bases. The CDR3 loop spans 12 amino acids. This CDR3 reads CASQMGPHTQYF. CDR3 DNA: TGTGCCAGCCAGATGGGACCACATACGCAGTATTTT.

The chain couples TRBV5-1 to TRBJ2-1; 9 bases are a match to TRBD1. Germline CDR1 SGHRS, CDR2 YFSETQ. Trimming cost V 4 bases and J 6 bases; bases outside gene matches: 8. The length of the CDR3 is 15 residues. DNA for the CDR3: TGCGCCAGCAGCGCCCCCCGGGGACAGGGCAATGAGCAGTTCTTC. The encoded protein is CASSAPRGQGNEQFF. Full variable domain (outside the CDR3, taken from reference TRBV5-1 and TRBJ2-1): KAGVTQTPRYLIKTRGQQVTLSCSPISGHRSVSWYQQTPGQGLQFLFEYFSETQRNKGNFPGRFSGRQFSNSRSEMNVSTLELGDSALYLCASSAPRGQGNEQFFGPGTRLTVL.

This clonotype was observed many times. The CDR3 is CASSYRGPAGPDSLAQFF. The CDR3 coding sequence is TGTGCCAGCAGTTACCGTGGGCCCGCGGGCCCTGACAGCCTCGCTCAGTTCTTC. This rearrangement joins TRBV6-5 to TRBJ2-1, with D perhaps matching TRBD1 or TRBD2 (5 bases each). The CDR3 is 18 amino acids. V gave up 2 bases and J gave up 13 bases, with 30 bases separating them. Per germline, CDR1 MNHEY and CDR2 SVGAGI.

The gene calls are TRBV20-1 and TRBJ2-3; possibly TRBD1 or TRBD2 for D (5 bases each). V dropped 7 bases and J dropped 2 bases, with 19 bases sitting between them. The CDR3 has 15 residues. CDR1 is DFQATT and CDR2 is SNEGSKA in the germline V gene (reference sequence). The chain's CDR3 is CSVERDHGTTDTQYF. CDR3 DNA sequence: TGCAGTGTTGAAAGGGATCACGGGACCACAGATACGCAGTATTTT.

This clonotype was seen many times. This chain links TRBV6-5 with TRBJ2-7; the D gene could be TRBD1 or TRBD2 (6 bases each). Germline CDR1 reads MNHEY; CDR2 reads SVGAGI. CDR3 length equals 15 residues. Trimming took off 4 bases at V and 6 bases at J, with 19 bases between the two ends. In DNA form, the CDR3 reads TGTGCCAGCAGTTTACTACCAACCCCGGGGGCCGAGCAGTACTTC. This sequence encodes CASSLLPTPGAEQYF.

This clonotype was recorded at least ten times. The CDR3 region is CASSYAPAGARRDTQYF. The CDR3 DNA follows: TGTGCCAGCAGTTACGCACCAGCGGGAGCTCGAAGAGATACGCAGTATTTT. The chain links TRBV28 to TRBJ2-3, with 8 bases that match TRBD2. There are 17 residues in the CDR3. J was trimmed by 5 bases and V by 4 bases; bases with no gene match: 14. Germline V gene sequence: CDR1 MDHEN, CDR2 SYDVKM.

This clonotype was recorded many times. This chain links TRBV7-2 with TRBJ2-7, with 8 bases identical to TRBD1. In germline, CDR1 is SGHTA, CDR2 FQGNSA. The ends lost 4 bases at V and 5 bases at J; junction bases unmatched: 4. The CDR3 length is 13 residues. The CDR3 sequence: CASSWQGANEQYF. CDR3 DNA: TGTGCCAGCAGCTGGCAGGGGGCCAACGAGCAGTACTTC. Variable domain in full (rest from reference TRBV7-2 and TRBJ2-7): GAGVSQSPSNKVTEKGKDVELRCDPISGHTALYWYRQSLGQGLEFLIYFQGNSAPDKSGLPSDRFSAERTGGSVSTLTIQRTQQEDSAVYLCASSWQGANEQYFGPGTRLTVT.

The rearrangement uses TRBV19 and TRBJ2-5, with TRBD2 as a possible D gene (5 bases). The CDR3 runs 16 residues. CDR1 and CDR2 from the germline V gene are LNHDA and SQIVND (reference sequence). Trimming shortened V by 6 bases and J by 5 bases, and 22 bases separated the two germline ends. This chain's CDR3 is CASSPGERSLRETQYF. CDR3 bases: TGTGCCAGTAGCCCCGGGGAGCGGTCCCTTCGTGAGACCCAGTACTTC.

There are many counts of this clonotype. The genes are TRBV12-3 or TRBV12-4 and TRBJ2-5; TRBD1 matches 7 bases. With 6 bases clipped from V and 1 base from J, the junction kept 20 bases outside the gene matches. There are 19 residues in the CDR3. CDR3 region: CASSLWGQKSFGAQETQYF. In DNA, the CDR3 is TGTGCCAGCAGCCTCTGGGGACAGAAGTCTTTTGGAGCCCAAGAGACCCAGTACTTC.

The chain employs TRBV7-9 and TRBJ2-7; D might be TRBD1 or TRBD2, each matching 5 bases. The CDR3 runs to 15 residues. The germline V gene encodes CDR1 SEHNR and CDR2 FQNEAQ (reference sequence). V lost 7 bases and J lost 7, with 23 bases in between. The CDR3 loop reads CASTLARSGAGEQYF. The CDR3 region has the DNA TGTGCCAGCACCCTCGCAAGATCCGGGGCGGGTGAGCAGTACTTC.

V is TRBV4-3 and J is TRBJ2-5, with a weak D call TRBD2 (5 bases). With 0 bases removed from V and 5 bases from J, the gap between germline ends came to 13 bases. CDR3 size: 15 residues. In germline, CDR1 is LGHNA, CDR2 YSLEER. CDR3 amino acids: CASSQDRGGPETQYF. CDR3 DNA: TGCGCCAGCAGCCAAGATCGAGGCGGGCCGGAGACCCAGTACTTC.

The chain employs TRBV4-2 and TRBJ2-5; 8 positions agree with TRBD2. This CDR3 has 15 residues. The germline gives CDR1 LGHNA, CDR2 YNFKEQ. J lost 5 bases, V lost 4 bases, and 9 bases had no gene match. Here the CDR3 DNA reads TGTGCCAGCAGCCCCGGTGGGAGCGGGAGTGAGACCCAGTACTTC. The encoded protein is CASSPGGSGSETQYF.

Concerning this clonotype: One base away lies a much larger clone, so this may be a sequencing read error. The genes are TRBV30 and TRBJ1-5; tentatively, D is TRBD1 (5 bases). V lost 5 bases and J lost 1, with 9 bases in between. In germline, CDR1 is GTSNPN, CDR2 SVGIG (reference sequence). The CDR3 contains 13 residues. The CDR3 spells CAWARDSNQPQHF. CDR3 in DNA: TGTGCCTGGGCCCGGGACAGCAATCAGCCCCAGCATTTT.